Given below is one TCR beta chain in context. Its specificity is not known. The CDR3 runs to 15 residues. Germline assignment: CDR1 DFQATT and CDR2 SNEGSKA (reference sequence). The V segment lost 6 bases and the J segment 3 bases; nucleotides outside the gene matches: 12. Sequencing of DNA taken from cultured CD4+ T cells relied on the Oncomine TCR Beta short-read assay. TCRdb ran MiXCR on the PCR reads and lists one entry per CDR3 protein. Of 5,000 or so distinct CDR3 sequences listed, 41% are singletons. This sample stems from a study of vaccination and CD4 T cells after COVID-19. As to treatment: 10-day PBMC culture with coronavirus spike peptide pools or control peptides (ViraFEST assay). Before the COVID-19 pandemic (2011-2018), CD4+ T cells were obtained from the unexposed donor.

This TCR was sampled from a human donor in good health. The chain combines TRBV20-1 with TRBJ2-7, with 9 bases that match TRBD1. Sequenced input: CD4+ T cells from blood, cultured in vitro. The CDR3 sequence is CSAGDRDTPFYEQYF. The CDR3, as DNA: TGCAGTGCGGGGGACAGGGATACCCCCTTCTACGAGCAGTACTTC.